This T cell receptor beta chain originates from a study of radiation and T cells in renal cell carcinoma. Findings and limits, study-wide: Without pretreatment biopsies, baseline tumor clonotype presence was undetermined.

A single count supports this clone. Its antigen remains unknown. Profiling relied on immunoSEQ multiplex PCR, and the TCRdb table lists in-frame clones only, not all of them. The table includes roughly 130,000 clones, roughly 77% detected once. This CDR3 contains 16 residues. Germline V gene data show CDR1 as SGHTA and CDR2 as FQGTGA. The ends lost 3 bases at V and 0 bases at J; junction bases unmatched: 5. The time point: blood 2 weeks post-SBRT. The treatment here: 15 Gy SBRT to primary tumor, nephrectomy 4 weeks later. The sequencing used blood, collected from a patient whose treatment included radiotherapy and nephrectomy. V usage is TRBV7-3 and J usage is TRBJ2-1; TRBD2 matches 7 bases. The clonotype was recovered from a woman in her fifties or sixties with renal cell carcinoma. The CDR3 sequence: CASSFGGLGSYNEQFF. Here the CDR3 DNA reads TGTGCCAGCAGCTTTGGAGGACTAGGCTCCTACAATGAGCAGTTCTTC.